This T cell receptor (beta chain) came from a study of T-cell memory formation after mild COVID-19. Study at large: Each donor largely had its own TCR clusters.

This clonotype was seen many times. Its antigen is not known. TCRdb re-called the 5' RACE reads with MiXCR, one entry per CDR3 protein. Found here are about 600,000 distinct CDR3 sequences, roughly 21% of them singletons; the top ten hold around 9.2%. Trimming pared 1 base from V and 0 bases from J, leaving 7 bases between. There are 14 residues in the CDR3. Germline CDR1 is DFQATT and CDR2 is SNEGSKA (reference sequence). The study's findings and limits: Prior to infection, memory already included some responding clones, suggesting cross-reactive memory joined.

The material sequenced was PBMCs or a T cell subset sorted from them (not recorded which). This TCR was sampled from an adult woman who had mild COVID-19 (a few samples of this study predate the infection). Cell type and time point are not known. The chain has TRBV20-1 and TRBJ1-5, with D hard to call. The CDR3 DNA sequence: TGCAGTGCTAGAGGCCAGTATAGCAATCAGCCCCAGCATTTT. Translation: CSARGQYSNQPQHF.